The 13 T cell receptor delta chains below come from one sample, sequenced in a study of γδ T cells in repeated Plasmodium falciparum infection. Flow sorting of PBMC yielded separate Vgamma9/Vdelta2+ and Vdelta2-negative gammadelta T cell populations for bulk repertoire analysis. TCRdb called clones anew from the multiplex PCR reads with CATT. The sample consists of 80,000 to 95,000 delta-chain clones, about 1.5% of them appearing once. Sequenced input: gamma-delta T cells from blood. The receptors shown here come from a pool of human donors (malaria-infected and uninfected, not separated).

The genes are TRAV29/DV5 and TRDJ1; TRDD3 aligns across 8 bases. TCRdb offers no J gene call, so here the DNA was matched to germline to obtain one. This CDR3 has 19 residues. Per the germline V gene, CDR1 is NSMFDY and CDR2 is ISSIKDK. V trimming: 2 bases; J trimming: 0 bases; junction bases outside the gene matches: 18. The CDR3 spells CAASRLSATGGSYTDKLIF. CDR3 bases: TGTGCAGCAAGTAGGCTTTCCGCCACTGGGGGGTCGTACACCGATAAACTCATCTTT. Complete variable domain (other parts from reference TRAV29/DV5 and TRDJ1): DQQVKQNSPSLSVQEGRISILNCDYTNSMFDYFLWYKKYPAEGPTFLISISSIKDKNEDGRFTVFLNKSAKHLSLHIVPSQPGDSAVYFCAASRLSATGGSYTDKLIFGKGTRVTVEP.

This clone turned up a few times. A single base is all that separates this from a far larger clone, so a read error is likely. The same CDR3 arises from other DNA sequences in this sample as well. For the CDR3, the DNA is TGTGCCTGTGACACATGGGGGCCGACAGCACAGCTCTTCTTT. Its protein is CACDTWGPTAQLFF. V gene assignment gives TRDV2, but the J gene was left uncalled; TRDD3, the table's D call, lacks a check against the DNA. From germline, CDR1 is GEAIGNYY and CDR2 EKD. There are 14 residues in the CDR3.

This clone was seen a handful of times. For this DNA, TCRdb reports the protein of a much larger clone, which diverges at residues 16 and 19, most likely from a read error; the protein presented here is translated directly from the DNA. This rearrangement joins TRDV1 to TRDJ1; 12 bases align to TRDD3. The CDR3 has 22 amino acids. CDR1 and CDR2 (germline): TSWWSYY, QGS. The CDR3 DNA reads TGTGCTCTTGGGGGAAGAGCACCCCCTAACTGGGGGATACTCTTCAAAACCGATAGACTCATCTTT. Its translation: CALGGRAPPNWGILFKTDRLIF.

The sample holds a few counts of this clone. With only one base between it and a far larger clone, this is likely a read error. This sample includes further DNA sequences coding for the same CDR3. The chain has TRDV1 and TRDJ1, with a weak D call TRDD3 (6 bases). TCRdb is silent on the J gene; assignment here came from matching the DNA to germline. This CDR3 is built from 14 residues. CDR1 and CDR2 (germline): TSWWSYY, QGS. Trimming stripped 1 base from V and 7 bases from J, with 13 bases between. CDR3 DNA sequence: TGTGCTCTTGGGGAACCCTCTCCGGGGATTAAACTCATCTTT. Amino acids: CALGEPSPGIKLIF.

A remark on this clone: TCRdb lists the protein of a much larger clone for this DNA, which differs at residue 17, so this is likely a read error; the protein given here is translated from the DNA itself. The CDR3 here is CALGIRNVRPTLLGDLGGKLIF. The CDR3, as DNA: TGTGCTCTTGGGATTCGCAACGTCCGTCCTACCTTACTGGGGGACCTAGGAGGTAAACTCATCTTT. V and J are TRDV1 and TRDJ1, with 9 positions matching TRDD3. The J gene, missing from TCRdb, was assigned here through DNA to germline matching. In germline, CDR1 is TSWWSYY, CDR2 QGS. V trimming: 5 bases; J trimming: 7 bases; junction bases outside the gene matches: 32. There are 22 residues in the CDR3.

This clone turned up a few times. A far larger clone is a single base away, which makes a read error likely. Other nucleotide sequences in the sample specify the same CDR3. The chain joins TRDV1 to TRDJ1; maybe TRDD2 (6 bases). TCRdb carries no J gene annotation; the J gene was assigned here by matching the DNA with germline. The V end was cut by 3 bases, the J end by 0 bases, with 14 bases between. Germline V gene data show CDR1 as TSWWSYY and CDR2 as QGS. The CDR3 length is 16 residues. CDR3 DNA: TGTGCTCTTGGGGACCCTTCCCGACGGTACACCGATAAACTCATCTTT. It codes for CALGDPSRRYTDKLIF.

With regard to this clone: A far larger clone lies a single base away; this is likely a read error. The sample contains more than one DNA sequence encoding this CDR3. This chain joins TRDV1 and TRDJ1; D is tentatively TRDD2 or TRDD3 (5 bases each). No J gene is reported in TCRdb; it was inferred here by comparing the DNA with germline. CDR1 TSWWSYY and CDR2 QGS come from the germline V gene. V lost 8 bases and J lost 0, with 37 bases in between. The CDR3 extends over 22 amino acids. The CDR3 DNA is TGTGCTCTTTACTTCCCGGGGTTCTTTCGGGCGGGATTCTCCCACTACACCGATAAACTCATCTTT. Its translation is CALYFPGFFRAGFSHYTDKLIF.

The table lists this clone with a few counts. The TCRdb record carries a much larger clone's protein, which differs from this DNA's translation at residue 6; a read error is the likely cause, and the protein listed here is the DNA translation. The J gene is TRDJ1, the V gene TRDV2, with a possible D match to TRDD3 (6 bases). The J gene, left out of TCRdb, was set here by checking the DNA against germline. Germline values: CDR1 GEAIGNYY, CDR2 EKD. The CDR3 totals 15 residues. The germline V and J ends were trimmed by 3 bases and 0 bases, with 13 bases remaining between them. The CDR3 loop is CACDWEIRHTDKLIF. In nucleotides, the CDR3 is TGTGCCTGTGACTGGGAGATACGCCACACCGATAAACTCATCTTT.

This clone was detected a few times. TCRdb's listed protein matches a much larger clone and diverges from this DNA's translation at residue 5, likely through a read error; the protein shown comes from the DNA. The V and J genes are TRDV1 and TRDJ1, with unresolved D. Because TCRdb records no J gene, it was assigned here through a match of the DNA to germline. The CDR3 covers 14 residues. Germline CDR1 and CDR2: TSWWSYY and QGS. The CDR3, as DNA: TGTGCTCTTGGGAAACTGACATGGACCGATAAACTCATCTTT. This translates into CALGKLTWTDKLIF.

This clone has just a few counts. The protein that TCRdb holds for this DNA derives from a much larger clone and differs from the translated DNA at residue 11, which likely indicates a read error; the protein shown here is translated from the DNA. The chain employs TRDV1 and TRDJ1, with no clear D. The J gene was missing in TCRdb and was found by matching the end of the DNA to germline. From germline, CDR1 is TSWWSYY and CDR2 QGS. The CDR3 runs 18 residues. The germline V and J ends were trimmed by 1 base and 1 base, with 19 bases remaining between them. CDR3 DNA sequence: TGTGCTCTTGGGGAACAACCAGAATCTCAAGCGAGCACCGATAAACTCATCTTT. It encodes CALGEQPESQASTDKLIF.

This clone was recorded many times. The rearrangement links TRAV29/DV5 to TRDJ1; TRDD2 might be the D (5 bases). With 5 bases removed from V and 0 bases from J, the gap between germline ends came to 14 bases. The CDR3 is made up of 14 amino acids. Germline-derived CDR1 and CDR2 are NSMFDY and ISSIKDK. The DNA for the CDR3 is TGTGCAGCTGGACCTACCCATTACACCGATAAACTCATCTTT. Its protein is CAAGPTHYTDKLIF.

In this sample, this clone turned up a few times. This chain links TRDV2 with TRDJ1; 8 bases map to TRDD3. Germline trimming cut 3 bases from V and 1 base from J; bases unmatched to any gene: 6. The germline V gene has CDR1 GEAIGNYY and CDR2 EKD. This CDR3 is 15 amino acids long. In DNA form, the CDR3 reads TGTGCCTGTGACGTCCTGGGGGAACGCACCGATAAACTCATCTTT. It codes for CACDVLGERTDKLIF.

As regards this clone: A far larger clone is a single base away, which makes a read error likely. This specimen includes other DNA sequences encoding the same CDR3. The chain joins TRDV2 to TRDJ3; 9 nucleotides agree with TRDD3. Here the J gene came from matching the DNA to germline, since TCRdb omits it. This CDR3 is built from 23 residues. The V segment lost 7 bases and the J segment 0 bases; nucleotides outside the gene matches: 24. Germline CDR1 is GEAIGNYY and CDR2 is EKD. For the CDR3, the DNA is TGTGCCTGCGACCCGGTTGGGACCAGTACTGGGGGACCCAGCTCCTGGGACACCCGACAGATGTTTTTC. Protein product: CACDPVGTSTGGPSSWDTRQMFF.